This T cell receptor (beta chain) was profiled in a study of CXCR3-negative and CXCR3-positive naive CD8 T cells (dated by TCRdb to the late 2010s). Notes on the research overall: In total, about 140 million TRB reads were obtained, or roughly 1.5 +/- 0.3 million reads per library. The TRBV-TRBJ cluster analysis covered naive subsets from 5 donors and memory cells from 3 donors. Diversity and physicochemical repertoire analyses covered around 10 donors pooled from two independent experiments.

For each CD8+ T cell subset, flow sorting was done in triplicate, and 300,000 or so cells per subset went directly into RLT lysis buffer. To keep memory contaminants out, a stringent definition of naive CD8+ T cells was applied: CD45RO-CCR7+CD27+CD95-. Using standard density gradient centrifugation, peripheral blood mononuclear cells were isolated from buffy coats. A FACSAria III was used to flow-sort naive CXCR3-negative and CXCR3-positive CD8+ T cells. Total RNA was extracted from sorted cells using an RNeasy Mini Kit. General conclusions and limits of the study: Compared with CXCR3-negative naive cells, CXCR3-positive naive cells had TRB CDR3s with higher hydrophobicity (lower Kidera factor 4), lower energy, and higher strength and volume indices. Comparably high repertoire diversity was found in both naive subsets, whereas much lower repertoire diversity was found in memory CD8+ T cells. TRBV-TRBJ usage was similar between naive CXCR3-negative and CXCR3-positive cells from the same donor, while memory cells showed distinct patterns. Because surface CD5, which is linked to self-reactivity in mice, was comparable between the naive subsets, TCR interaction strength was also inferred from the physicochemical properties of TRB CDR3s. Because CXCR3 expression was partially decreased after cryopreservation, freshly isolated PBMCs were used for most assays.

This clonotype is medium-sized (0.01 to 0.1%) as judged by frequency; no count is noted. Its specific antigen is unknown. Sequencing was performed on a NextSeq 550. The Human TCR Profiling Kit (MiLaboratory) was used to prepare UMI-labeled 5' RACE TRB cDNA libraries. The full amount of extracted RNA was used for cDNA synthesis, and the full amount of resulting cDNA was used for PCR amplification. Libraries were prepared in parallel with an identical number of PCR cycles. The paper's processing steps were these. MIGEC and MiXCR extracted about 50,000 +/- 10,000 unique UMI-labeled TRB cDNA molecules per library, requiring at least two reads per UMI. Each library averaged around 40,000 +/- 10,000 functional in-frame TRB CDR3 nucleotide clonotypes without stop codons. After downsampling to 5000 UMI-labeled TRB molecules per sample, diversity metrics such as normalized Shannon-Wiener and Chao1 were calculated in VDJtools. VDJtools computed clonotype-size-weighted physicochemical properties of the central five CDR3 residues: interaction energy, strength, volume and Kidera factor 4. TCRdb reprocessed the public reads and reports one entry per CDR3 protein sequence, without DNA. TCRdb, not the authors, supplied the V and J calls. The sample's clone listing holds some 6,000 distinct CDR3 sequences. Jointly, the top ten make up 1% to 1.5% of the sample.

The CDR3 sequence holds 15 residues, the cysteine and phenylalanine included. No DNA was logged. CDR1 is given as MNHEY and CDR2 as SMNVEV, both from the germline V gene (reference sequence). The receptor was derived from a human donor in good health. Some clones in this sample may be carry-over from other donors' samples. The V gene is TRBV27 and the J gene is TRBJ2-5; the D call from TCRdb, TRBD1, cannot be confirmed without DNA. Sequenced sample: naive CXCR3- CD8+ T cells from blood. Explained via the paper, the cell subset or site label denotes: CD45RO-CCR7+CD27+CD95- naive CD8+ T cells lacking CXCR3 (TNR3-). CDR3 sequence: CASSRQGPVGETQYF.